This T cell receptor beta chain comes out of a study of cytomegalovirus exposure and HLA in healthy donors. With respect to this clone: What it binds is not known.

This CDR3 has 14 residues. Deletions cut 0 bases from V and 1 base from J, with 8 bases between. Looked up from germline, CDR1 is SGHRS and CDR2 is YFSETQ. With 60 Vbeta and 13 Jbeta primers, the PCR was carried out. Clones were read by immunoSEQ multiplex PCR, and TCRdb kept only the in-frame ones, dropping some. The sample has tens of thousands of clones; roughly 76% are singletons. Study-level findings and limits: Reports indicated that the classifier achieved high specificity and sensitivity in diagnosing cytomegalovirus status. Researchers reported from a later analysis that most CMV-associated TCR beta chains appeared HLA-restricted.

Sample: PBMCs. The rearrangement links TRBV5-1 to TRBJ2-7, with a weak D call TRBD1 (5 bases). The origin of this receptor is a man in his fifties or sixties in good health and CMV-seropositive. CDR3 in DNA: TGCGCCAGCAGCTTGGGACAGATTTCCTACGAGCAGTACTTC. It translates to CASSLGQISYEQYF.